This T cell receptor beta chain is from a study of CD8+CD57+ T cells in acquired aplastic anemia. CDR1 is SGHVS and CDR2 is FQNEAQ in the germline V gene. The CDR3 length equals 13 residues, ends included. A remark on this clonotype: Its antigen remains unidentified. No conserved phenylalanine or tryptophan is present at the end of the CDR3, so a read error is the likely explanation. No DNA is shown, since the ends of the CDR3 on it are uncertain; the CDR3 is the one TCRdb lists.

Study outcomes and limitations: Patients shared some 30 CD8+ CDR3 sequences with controls.

The authors sequenced patients whose flow cytometry had shown CD8+CD57+ cell expansion. Genomic DNA templated the TCR beta VDJ and CDR3 profiling. Via MiXCR, TCRdb re-called the reads, giving one row per CDR3 protein. The table records about 260,000 distinct CDR3 sequences, approximately 80% of them present only once. This chain connects TRBV7-8 to TRBJ2-3; the D call TRBD2 from the table was never checked on the DNA. The receptor comes from a human donor with aplastic anemia. Sample: sorted CD4+, CD8+, or CD8+CD57+ T cells (not recorded which) from PBMCs. CDR3 loop: CASSLAGGADTQL.